A single sample is the source of the 26 T cell receptor beta chains below, sequenced in a study of beta chain features in type 1 diabetes. The isolated RNA, all of it, was reverse transcribed, so expressed TCRB transcripts were what got sequenced. Measured with immunoSEQ multiplex PCR; TCRdb has only the in-frame clones, and not every one. This sample has 430,000 or so clones, with about an eighth found just once. The sequenced sample consisted of naive CD4+ T cells from blood. These receptors were obtained from a woman between 18 and 29 years old in good health.

J is TRBJ2-3 and V is TRBV7-9; 8 bases align to TRBD2. This CDR3 spans 15 amino acids. The V segment lost 3 bases and the J segment 1 base; nucleotides outside the gene matches: 3. Germline V lookup: CDR1 SEHNR, CDR2 FQNEAQ (reference sequence). CDR3 nucleotide sequence: TGTGCCAGCAGCTTGAGTAGCGGGGGCACAGATACGCAGTATTTT. Amino acids: CASSLSSGGTDTQYF. The whole variable domain, filled in from reference TRBV7-9 and TRBJ2-3, reads DTGVSQNPRHKITKRGQNVTFRCDPISEHNRLYWYRQTLGQGPEFLTYFQNEAQLEKSRLLSDRFSAERPKGSFSTLEIQRTEQGDSAMYLCASSLSSGGTDTQYFGPGTRLTVL.

This clone turned up a few times. The genes are TRBV10-3 and TRBJ2-1; TRBD1 agrees at 7 bases. The ends lost 7 bases at V and 4 bases at J; junction bases unmatched: 4. The CDR3 extends over 13 amino acids. Germline CDR1 and CDR2: ENHRY and SYGVKD. As DNA, the CDR3 is TGTGCCATCAAGGGACAGCAATACAATGAGCAGTTCTTC. This sequence encodes CAIKGQQYNEQFF.

V usage is TRBV4-1 and J usage is TRBJ1-2; 8 bases map to TRBD1. Trimming removed 2 bases from V and 4 bases from J; junction bases left unmatched: 12. The CDR3 spans 17 residues. From germline, CDR1 is MGHRA and CDR2 YSYEKL. The CDR3 DNA is TGCGCCAGCAGCCAACCGGGACAGGCGCCTGGGGGCTATGGCTACACCTTC. This gives the protein CASSQPGQAPGGYGYTF.

This clone appeared a few times. CDR3 residues: CASSQGLRGGQGDTQYF. The CDR3, as DNA: TGCGCCAGCAGCCAAGGGCTCAGGGGGGGACAAGGGGATACGCAGTATTTT. The V gene is TRBV4-3, the J gene TRBJ2-3; either TRBD1 or TRBD2 may fit D (7 bases each). Germline V gene sequence: CDR1 LGHNA, CDR2 YSLEER. V was shortened by 1 base and J by 6 bases, with 20 bases between the two germline ends. The CDR3 has 17 amino acids.

The chain couples TRBV5-1 to TRBJ1-4, with D perhaps matching TRBD1 (5 bases). Germline values: CDR1 SGHRS, CDR2 YFSETQ. The CDR3 totals 14 residues. Trimming stripped 5 bases from V and 0 bases from J, with 8 bases between. CDR3 residues: CASRGQSTNEKLFF. In DNA, the CDR3 is TGCGCCAGCAGAGGACAATCAACTAATGAAAAACTGTTTTTT.

This clone was seen a handful of times. V usage is TRBV7-3 and J usage is TRBJ2-7, with TRBD2 as a possible D gene (5 bases). The V gene's germline CDR1 is SGHTA and CDR2 FQGTGA. V was trimmed by 5 bases and J by 6 bases, leaving 14 bases between them. The CDR3 has 13 amino acids. CDR3 residues: CASSRSLASEQYF. As DNA, the CDR3 is TGTGCCAGCAGCAGATCGCTAGCATCCGAGCAGTACTTC.

The rearrangement links TRBV14 to TRBJ1-6; D gene uncertain. Germline CDR1 and CDR2: SGHDN and FVKESK. The CDR3 loop spans 13 amino acids. The V gene lost 3 bases and the J gene lost 7 bases, with 7 bases spanning the gap. The CDR3 loop is CASSQTNNSPLHF. The CDR3 DNA reads as TGTGCCAGCAGCCAGACAAACAATTCACCCCTCCACTTT. Together with reference TRBV14 and TRBJ1-6, the CDR3 gives the full variable domain: EAGVTQFPSHSVIEKGQTVTLRCDPISGHDNLYWYRRVMGKEIKFLLHFVKESKQDESGMPNNRFLAERTGGTYSTLKVQPAELEDSGVYFCASSQTNNSPLHFGNGTRLTVT.

This clone has a handful of counts. The rearrangement links TRBV29-1 to TRBJ2-1; 8 bases line up with TRBD1. V was pared by 6 bases and J by 10 bases, with 11 bases of the junction left unmatched. Germline assignment: CDR1 SQVTM and CDR2 ANQGSEA. The CDR3 has 13 amino acids. CDR3 nucleotide sequence: TGCAGCGTCGAGACAGGGGTGGGCTGGGAGCAGTTCTTC. It is translated as CSVETGVGWEQFF.

In its sample, this clone was seen a few times. The DNA for the CDR3 is TGTGCCAGCAGACGAACAGGGGGCGATGGCTACACCTTC. It specifies CASRRTGGDGYTF. This chain joins TRBV6-5 and TRBJ1-2, with 9 bases aligning to TRBD1. This CDR3 is 13 amino acids long. Trimming at V came to 6 bases and at J to 6 bases, leaving 5 bases not matched to a gene. Germline V CDR1 and CDR2: MNHEY, SVGAGI.

Written as DNA, the CDR3 is TGTGCCAGCAGCCCGGGACAGGGGGCGCCTGGGGCCAACGTCCTGACTTTC. As protein: CASSPGQGAPGANVLTF. V gene TRBV7-2 combines with J gene TRBJ2-6; TRBD1 matches 12 bases. Germline V gene data show CDR1 as SGHTA and CDR2 as FQGNSA. There are 17 residues in the CDR3. V lost 5 bases, J lost 2 bases, and 4 bases stayed unmatched.

There are a few counts of this clone. The chain is built from TRBV30 and TRBJ2-1; no clear D gene. CDR1 is GTSNPN and CDR2 is SVGIG in the germline V gene (reference sequence). The CDR3 consists of 12 residues. The V end was cut by 1 base, the J end by 4 bases, with 5 bases between. CDR3 protein: CAWSESYNEQFF. In DNA form, the CDR3 reads TGTGCCTGGAGTGAGTCTTACAATGAGCAGTTCTTC.

The chain recombines TRBV5-1 with TRBJ1-5; the match to TRBD1 covers 8 bases. Germline V lookup: CDR1 SGHRS, CDR2 YFSETQ. This CDR3 spans 14 amino acids. The trim removed 4 bases at V and 3 bases at J, leaving 3 bases unmatched. The CDR3 here is CASSPTGANQPQHF. CDR3 nucleotides: TGCGCCAGCAGCCCGACAGGGGCCAATCAGCCCCAGCATTTT.

This clone appeared a few times. The chain links TRBV27 to TRBJ2-2; D remains unclear. V lost 1 base, J lost 6 bases, and 6 bases lay in between. CDR1 and CDR2 (germline): MNHEY, SMNVEV (reference sequence). This CDR3 region has 13 residues. CDR3 amino acids: CASSLLGSGELFF. The DNA of the CDR3 is TGTGCCAGCAGTTTATTGGGATCCGGGGAGCTGTTTTTT.

This sequence joins TRBV23-1 and TRBJ2-7; TRBD1 is a possible D gene (6 bases). TRBV23-1 is known as an ORF, though its function is uncertain. Trimming removed 3 bases at V and 5 bases at J, with 17 bases between. CDR3 length equals 15 residues. CDR3 in DNA: TGCGCCAGCAGTCACCCGTGGACAGAAGATAACGAGCAGTACGTC. This codes for CASSHPWTEDNEQYV.

V and J are TRBV29-1 and TRBJ2-1; D remains ambiguous. The CDR3 sequence is 14 residues long. The ends were cut back, 4 bases at V and 0 bases at J, with 10 bases in the middle. The V gene's germline CDR1 is SQVTM and CDR2 ANQGSEA. CDR3 sequence (DNA): TGCAGCGTTGGACTTAAGAGCTCCTACAATGAGCAGTTCTTC. Protein: CSVGLKSSYNEQFF.

The rearrangement joins TRBV5-1 to TRBJ1-1; possible D gene TRBD1, 6 bases. Germline V lookup: CDR1 SGHRS, CDR2 YFSETQ. The CDR3 runs 15 residues. The V and J ends lost 3 bases and 4 bases respectively, with 16 bases between them. CDR3: CASSSVTGMGTEAFF. The CDR3 DNA sequence: TGCGCCAGCAGCTCCGTAACAGGGATGGGCACTGAAGCTTTCTTT.

J is TRBJ1-5 and V is TRBV5-1; TRBD1 agrees at 10 bases. This CDR3 has 14 amino acids. Looked up from germline, CDR1 is SGHRS and CDR2 is YFSETQ. The V segment lost 4 bases and the J segment 7 bases; nucleotides outside the gene matches: 5. This CDR3 reads CASSQTGGGQPQHF. CDR3 bases: TGCGCCAGCAGCCAGACAGGGGGCGGGCAGCCCCAGCATTTT.

This clone has a handful of counts. This sequence joins TRBV4-3 and TRBJ2-4, with 7 bases that match TRBD1. The trim removed 3 bases at V and 0 bases at J, leaving 5 bases unmatched. This CDR3 has 16 residues. Germline-derived CDR1 and CDR2 are LGHNA and YSLEER. The CDR3 region has the DNA TGCGCCAGCAGCCAGGGACAGTTTCTAGCCAAAAACATTCAGTACTTC. Translation: CASSQGQFLAKNIQYF.

The genes are TRBV7-9 and TRBJ2-1; D might be TRBD2 (5 bases). Germline CDR1 SEHNR, CDR2 FQNEAQ (reference sequence). This CDR3 contains 16 residues. The V end was cut by 1 base, the J end by 5 bases, with 15 bases between. CDR3 loop: CASSLEGGVLNNEQFF. The CDR3 nucleotides read TGTGCCAGCAGCTTAGAAGGAGGCGTCCTGAACAATGAGCAGTTCTTC.

This clone was counted many times. The chain links TRBV15 to TRBJ2-5; possibly TRBD1 for D (5 bases). There are 11 residues in the CDR3. Trimming removed 5 bases at V and 14 bases at J, with 15 bases between. From germline, CDR1 is LNHNV and CDR2 YYDKDF (reference sequence). The CDR3 spells CATSLNRINYF. The CDR3 nucleotides are TGTGCCACCAGCCTTAACAGGATTAACTACTTC.

This chain uses TRBV7-9 with TRBJ2-5; TRBD2 might be the D (6 bases). Germline lookup yields CDR1 SEHNR and CDR2 FQNEAQ (reference sequence). This CDR3 has 14 amino acids. Trimming stripped 1 base from V and 4 bases from J, with 10 bases between. The CDR3: CASSLGSGGETQYF. CDR3 bases: TGTGCCAGCAGCTTAGGTAGCGGCGGAGAGACCCAGTACTTC.

The chain links TRBV29-1 to TRBJ1-2, with D perhaps TRBD1 (5 bases). Deletions cut 1 base from V and 10 bases from J, with 13 bases between. Looked up from germline, CDR1 is SQVTM and CDR2 is ANQGSEA. This CDR3 comprises 12 residues. The chain's CDR3 is CSVEASRVPYTF. The CDR3 region has the DNA TGCAGCGTTGAAGCTTCCAGGGTACCCTACACCTTC.

Concerning this clone itself: In the same sample, other DNA sequences code for this CDR3. The chain employs TRBV18 and TRBJ2-5; 8 bases line up with TRBD1. V lost 2 bases, J lost 4 bases, and 0 bases stayed unmatched. The V gene's germline CDR1 is KGHSH and CDR2 LQKENI. This CDR3 is built from 13 residues. The CDR3 DNA is TGTGCCAGCTCACCAGGGACAGGAGAGACCCAGTACTTC. It is translated as CASSPGTGETQYF. The entire variable domain, with the rest obtained from reference TRBV18 and TRBJ2-5, is as follows: NAGVMQNPRHLVRRRGQEARLRCSPMKGHSHVYWYRQLPEEGLKFMVYLQKENIIDESGMPKERFSAEFPKEGPSILRIQQVVRGDSAAYFCASSPGTGETQYFGPGTRLLVL.

J is TRBJ2-3 and V is TRBV7-3; the match to TRBD1 covers 11 bases. CDR3 length: 16 amino acids. Unmatched junction bases numbered 7, after V lost 5 bases and J lost 3 bases. Germline-derived CDR1 and CDR2 are SGHTA and FQGTGA. The CDR3 sequence is CASSKRTGGRTDTQYF. CDR3 DNA sequence: TGTGCCAGCAGCAAACGGACAGGGGGCAGAACAGATACGCAGTATTTT.

This clone was recorded a few times. V is TRBV7-2 and J is TRBJ2-2; D is ambiguous. The CDR3 loop spans 14 amino acids. V lost 5 bases, J lost 4 bases, and 11 bases lay in between. Germline CDR1 and CDR2: SGHTA and FQGNSA. CDR3 DNA sequence: TGTGCCAGCAGCCAAAACTGGGTCACCGGGGAGCTGTTTTTT. Its translation is CASSQNWVTGELFF. The whole variable domain, filled in from reference TRBV7-2 and TRBJ2-2, reads GAGVSQSPSNKVTEKGKDVELRCDPISGHTALYWYRQSLGQGLEFLIYFQGNSAPDKSGLPSDRFSAERTGGSVSTLTIQRTQQEDSAVYLCASSQNWVTGELFFGEGSRLTVL.

The V gene is TRBV6-1, the J gene TRBJ1-2, with D maybe TRBD1 (6 bases). Germline lookup yields CDR1 MNHNS and CDR2 SASEGT. Trimming removed 4 bases at V and 2 bases at J, with 8 bases between. This CDR3 region has 13 residues. The CDR3 region has the DNA TGTGCCAGCAGTGTTCAGGGGAACTATGGCTACACCTTC. This encodes CASSVQGNYGYTF.